The 31 T cell receptor beta chains presented below share a single source sample, sequenced in a study of PD-L1 blockade in urothelial cancer (dated by TCRdb to 2017 to 2019). The time point label corresponds to: pretreatment peripheral blood. The receptor library was made with the immunoSEQ multiplex PCR assay. This immuneACCESS table, as held by TCRdb, lists in-frame sequences with V and J called but not all clones. Of the missing ones, under half trace to an unresolved V gene in checked studies; the others have no known cause. A total of about 53,000 clones appear in this sample, about 83% of them only once. The top ten clones comprise roughly 15% of the sample. This specimen was PBMCs, taken around atezolizumab (anti-PD-L1) treatment. The receptors were sampled from a woman aged 60-75 years with urothelial cancer.

J is TRBJ2-5 and V is TRBV9; the D is unclear. The CDR3 is 13 residues long. The V end lost 0 bases, the J end lost 4 bases, and 7 bases lay between the germline ends. Germline CDR1 SGDLS, CDR2 YYNGEE. CDR3 bases: TGTGCCAGCAGCGTAGTTCTCGGAGAGACCCAGTACTTC. This sequence encodes CASSVVLGETQYF.

This chain links TRBV28 with TRBJ2-7; 10 bases match TRBD2. Germline CDR1 is MDHEN and CDR2 is SYDVKM. V was clipped by 8 bases and J by 0 bases; unmatched bases: 10. CDR3 length equals 16 residues. CDR3 loop: CASDRNLAGVSYEQYF. The CDR3 DNA sequence: TGTGCCAGCGACCGTAATCTAGCGGGAGTCTCCTACGAGCAGTACTTC. Supplemented by reference TRBV28 and TRBJ2-7, the full variable domain reads DVKVTQSSRYLVKRTGEKVFLECVQDMDHENMFWYRQDPGLGLRLIYFSYDVKMKEKGDIPEGYSVSREKKERFSLILESASTNQTSMYLCASDRNLAGVSYEQYFGPGTRLTVT.

In its sample, this clone was seen a few times. The rearrangement joins TRBV15 to TRBJ1-4; D remains ambiguous. Germline loops: CDR1 LNHNV, CDR2 YYDKDF (reference sequence). V lost 0 bases and J 10 bases, leaving 9 bases between the germline ends. The CDR3 has 13 amino acids. The CDR3 is CATSRDPPSKLFF. In DNA, the CDR3 is TGTGCCACCAGCAGAGATCCTCCTTCAAAACTGTTTTTT. Full variable domain (rest looked up from reference TRBV15 and TRBJ1-4): DAMVIQNPRYQVTQFGKPVTLSCSQTLNHNVMYWYQQKSSQAPKLLFHYYDKDFNNEADTPDNFQSRRPNTSFCFLDIRSPGLGDTAMYLCATSRDPPSKLFFGSGTQLSVL.

J is TRBJ2-7 and V is TRBV19; TRBD1 agrees at 7 bases. The V and J ends lost 3 bases and 3 bases, in that order; junction bases with no gene match: 8. The germline V gene encodes CDR1 LNHDA and CDR2 SQIVND (reference sequence). This CDR3 is 15 amino acids long. DNA for the CDR3: TGTGCCAGTAGTATCGGCAGGGGGAACGTCTACGAGCAGTACTTC. It encodes CASSIGRGNVYEQYF.

The chain employs TRBV6-4 and TRBJ1-2, with D unresolved. V was cut by 2 bases and J by 8 bases, with 9 bases left in between. CDR1 is MRHNA, CDR2 SNTAGT, per germline. CDR3 size: 12 residues. DNA of the CDR3: TGTGCCAGCAGTGACCTAGTCGGCGGCTACACCTTC. Translated: CASSDLVGGYTF.

V is TRBV10-3 and J is TRBJ2-2; 9 nucleotides line up with TRBD1. CDR3 length: 14 residues. Germline V lookup: CDR1 ENHRY, CDR2 SYGVKD. J was trimmed by 6 bases and V by 10 bases; bases with no gene match: 9. CDR3 residues: CATSPGQGAGELFF. The CDR3 DNA sequence: TGTGCCACCTCTCCGGGACAGGGTGCCGGGGAGCTGTTTTTT.

The chain couples TRBV11-2 to TRBJ2-7; perhaps TRBD1 as D (6 bases). CDR3 size: 16 residues. In germline, CDR1 is SGHAT, CDR2 FQNNGV. V gave up 6 bases and J gave up 0 bases, with 18 bases separating them. The CDR3 protein is CASSPLPGTLSYEQYF. Here the CDR3 DNA reads TGTGCCAGCAGTCCACTGCCCGGGACACTCTCCTACGAGCAGTACTTC.

The chain has TRBV7-2 and TRBJ2-3; 8 bases agree with TRBD2. Trimming at V came to 3 bases and at J to 6 bases, leaving 5 bases not matched to a gene. Germline assignment: CDR1 SGHTA and CDR2 FQGNSA. This CDR3 contains 14 residues. This CDR3 reads CASSFSGGWDTQYF. CDR3 sequence (DNA): TGTGCCAGCAGCTTCAGCGGGGGATGGGATACGCAGTATTTT.

The rearrangement joins TRBV7-9 to TRBJ2-2; D perhaps matches TRBD2 (6 bases). There are 13 residues in the CDR3. CDR1 is SEHNR and CDR2 is FQNEAQ in the germline V gene (reference sequence). V was pared by 5 bases and J by 7 bases, with 11 bases between. CDR3 sequence reads: CASSPWTIGELFF. The CDR3 DNA sequence: TGTGCCAGCAGCCCCTGGACTATCGGGGAGCTGTTTTTT.

With respect to this clone: Since no conserved phenylalanine or tryptophan closes the CDR3, a read error is the likely cause. It is unclear where the CDR3 begins or ends on the DNA, so no DNA is shown, and the CDR3 is as TCRdb lists it. V and J are TRBV5-8 and TRBJ1-1; TRBD1 is the table's D call and was not checked against the DNA. Germline V gives CDR1 SGHTS, CDR2 YDEGEE. The CDR3 comprises 16 residues, both ends counted. The CDR3 is CASSLQGLGNTEAFFG.

The rearrangement uses TRBV29-1 and TRBJ2-1; 8 bases are shared with TRBD1. The CDR3 runs to 13 residues. Germline V gene lookup returns CDR1 SQVTM and CDR2 ANQGSEA. Losses at the gene ends were 7 bases for V and 7 bases for J; bases not matched to a gene: 9. CDR3 in DNA: TGCAGCGCGGGACAGGCGGTGGGAAATGAGCAGTTCTTC. Encoded protein: CSAGQAVGNEQFF.

This chain links TRBV7-8 with TRBJ2-1, with 9 bases matching TRBD1. In germline, CDR1 is SGHVS, CDR2 FQNEAQ. V shed 3 bases, J shed 3 bases, and the junction held 3 bases outside the gene matches. CDR3 length: 15 amino acids. DNA of the CDR3: TGTGCCAGCAGCTTGCCGGGACAGGGCTACAATGAGCAGTTCTTC. Its translation: CASSLPGQGYNEQFF. The complete variable domain, with remaining parts taken from reference TRBV7-8 and TRBJ2-1, reads GAGVSQSPRYKVAKRGQDVALRCDPISGHVSLFWYQQALGQGPEFLTYFQNEAQLDKSGLPSDRFFAERPEGSVSTLKIQRTQQEDSAVYLCASSLPGQGYNEQFFGPGTRLTVL.

The rearrangement uses TRBV18 and TRBJ2-1; D gene unclear. Germline V gene data show CDR1 as KGHSH and CDR2 as LQKENI. The V gene lost 0 bases and the J gene lost 2 bases, with 11 bases spanning the gap. This CDR3 is built from 16 residues. The CDR3 DNA sequence: TGTGCCAGCTCACCACCGGGTATAACTACCTACAATGAGCAGTTCTTC. It is translated as CASSPPGITTYNEQFF.

This clone was seen once. The chain has TRBV6-5 and TRBJ2-7, with 9 bases matching TRBD1. Germline V lookup: CDR1 MNHEY, CDR2 SVGAGI. J gave up 3 bases and V 8 bases, and 8 bases lay outside the gene matches. This CDR3 contains 14 residues. CDR3 in DNA: TGTGCCAGCTCCCCAGGGACAGGGTTCTACGAGCAGTACTTC. Translation: CASSPGTGFYEQYF.

This clone was seen a handful of times. CDR3 coding DNA: TGTGCCAGTAATCCAGGGGCGAATTATGGCTACACCTTC. Encoded protein: CASNPGANYGYTF. The rearrangement joins TRBV19 to TRBJ1-2; a weak D match, TRBD1 (6 bases). This CDR3 has 13 residues. V lost 7 bases and J 5 bases, leaving 14 bases between the germline ends. Germline assignment: CDR1 LNHDA and CDR2 SQIVND (reference sequence). The complete variable domain, with remaining parts taken from reference TRBV19 and TRBJ1-2, reads DGGITQSPKYLFRKEGQNVTLSCEQNLNHDAMYWYRQDPGQGLRLIYYSQIVNDFQKGDIAEGYSVSREKKESFPLTVTSAQKNPTAFYLCASNPGANYGYTFGSGTRLTVV.

The V and J genes are TRBV27 and TRBJ2-4; 9 bases align to TRBD1. This CDR3 contains 13 residues. V dropped 4 bases and J dropped 9; count of bases not matched to a gene: 4. CDR1 and CDR2 from the germline V gene are MNHEY and SMNVEV (reference sequence). The CDR3 region is CASSWDRDGIQYF. As DNA, the CDR3 is TGTGCCAGCAGTTGGGACAGGGATGGCATTCAGTACTTC.

The V gene is TRBV4-3, the J gene TRBJ2-7; the match to TRBD2 covers 13 bases. The CDR3 is made up of 15 amino acids. CDR1 LGHNA and CDR2 YSLEER come from the germline V gene. V dropped 4 bases and J dropped 4; count of bases not matched to a gene: 4. The CDR3 region is CASSLGLAGVYEQYF. The CDR3 DNA sequence: TGCGCCAGCAGCCTCGGACTAGCGGGAGTTTACGAGCAGTACTTC.

This chain links TRBV13 with TRBJ2-2, with 12 bases aligning to TRBD2. The CDR3 loop spans 15 amino acids. Germline values: CDR1 PRHDT, CDR2 FYEKMQ (reference sequence). After removal of 5 bases from V and 6 bases from J, the junction contained 4 bases not matched to a gene. CDR3 nucleotide sequence: TGTGCCAGCAGCCCTAGGACTAGCGGGGCCGGGGAGCTGTTTTTT. This codes for CASSPRTSGAGELFF.

This clone was seen once. The chain employs TRBV9 and TRBJ2-1; TRBD2 aligns across 8 bases. V shed 0 bases, J shed 8 bases, and the junction held 4 bases outside the gene matches. Germline lookup yields CDR1 SGDLS and CDR2 YYNGEE. The CDR3 contains 14 residues. This CDR3 is CASSVGGRSDEQFF. CDR3 nucleotides: TGTGCCAGCAGCGTAGGCGGGAGGTCCGATGAGCAGTTCTTC.

V is TRBV9 and J is TRBJ2-7; TRBD1 agrees at 9 bases. This CDR3 region has 15 residues. V gave up 2 bases and J gave up 2 bases; unmatched junction bases: 5. Germline CDR1 is SGDLS and CDR2 is YYNGEE. CDR3 protein: CASSVGQGRPYEQYF. In DNA, the CDR3 is TGTGCCAGCAGCGTGGGACAGGGACGACCCTACGAGCAGTACTTC.

This clone has just one count. CDR3 in amino acids: CASSRRTSGYEQYF. As DNA, the CDR3 is TGCGCCAGCAGCCGACGGACTAGCGGCTACGAGCAGTACTTC. The rearrangement uses TRBV5-1 and TRBJ2-7, with TRBD2 identical over 10 bases. The CDR3 extends over 14 amino acids. V lost 4 bases to trimming and J lost 3 bases; unmatched junction nucleotides: 4. Looked up from germline, CDR1 is SGHRS and CDR2 is YFSETQ.

The chain carries TRBV4-1 and TRBJ1-2; D might be TRBD1 (5 bases). This CDR3 is built from 15 residues. The germline gives CDR1 MGHRA, CDR2 YSYEKL. V lost 0 bases and J 4 bases, leaving 12 bases between the germline ends. The CDR3 DNA follows: TGCGCCAGCAGCCAAGAAAGGGGAGGCCCCTATGGCTACACCTTC. It specifies CASSQERGGPYGYTF.

The J gene is TRBJ2-7, the V gene TRBV19; TRBD1 aligns across 7 bases. The germline CDR1 and CDR2 sequences are LNHDA and SQIVND (reference sequence). The junction had 6 bases not matched to a gene; V was cut back by 5 bases and J by 5 bases. This CDR3 has 13 residues. CDR3 bases: TGTGCCAGTAGTTTGGTGGGGACAGACGAGCAGTACTTC. Its protein is CASSLVGTDEQYF.

This CDR3 is CASSSQPGTVYGYTF. The CDR3 DNA is TGTGCCAGCAGCTCCCAACCCGGGACAGTCTATGGCTACACCTTC. The chain carries TRBV7-9 and TRBJ1-2; 7 bases line up with TRBD1. The CDR3 covers 15 residues. V was clipped by 4 bases and J by 4 bases; unmatched bases: 9. Germline V CDR1 and CDR2: SEHNR, FQNEAQ (reference sequence).

The V and J genes are TRBV13 and TRBJ1-4; tentative D call: TRBD1 (5 bases). V lost 0 bases and J 11 bases, leaving 13 bases between the germline ends. Germline CDR1 PRHDT, CDR2 FYEKMQ (reference sequence). There are 14 residues in the CDR3. CDR3 sequence: CASSLGIGGAKLFF. The CDR3 DNA sequence: TGTGCCAGCAGCTTAGGGATTGGTGGGGCCAAACTGTTTTTT.

The chain links TRBV5-1 to TRBJ2-1; weak D call: TRBD2 (5 bases). The CDR3 extends over 16 amino acids. Trimming left V 0 bases short and J 0 bases short, with 10 bases between. Per the germline V gene, CDR1 is SGHRS and CDR2 is YFSETQ. CDR3 sequence: CASSLASRVSYNEQFF. Here the CDR3 DNA reads TGCGCCAGCAGCTTGGCCTCGCGGGTCTCCTACAATGAGCAGTTCTTC.

The chain combines TRBV4-3 with TRBJ1-2; 7 bases map to TRBD1. This CDR3 comprises 15 residues. Germline lookup yields CDR1 LGHNA and CDR2 YSLEER. V shed 4 bases and J 7 bases; nucleotides not matched to a gene: 12. CDR3 loop: CASSLTGVGSGGYTF. The CDR3 bases are TGCGCCAGCAGCCTTACAGGGGTCGGGTCGGGTGGCTACACCTTC.

The CDR3 protein is CASSPFSYSGELFF. CDR3 nucleotide sequence: TGTGCCAGCAGTCCTTTCTCTTATTCCGGGGAGCTGTTTTTT. This chain links TRBV6-1 with TRBJ2-2; D is unclear. The CDR3 runs 14 residues. The germline CDR1 and CDR2 sequences are MNHNS and SASEGT. V gave up 5 bases and J gave up 6 bases, with 13 bases separating them.

This clone was counted only a few times. V usage is TRBV7-6 and J usage is TRBJ2-7, with a possible D match to TRBD2 (6 bases). Trimming removed 5 bases at V and 3 bases at J, with 14 bases between. CDR1 and CDR2 (germline): SGHVS, FNYEAQ. The CDR3 totals 14 residues. The CDR3 coding sequence is TGTGCCAGCAGCCTATCCGGGAGTAACTACGAGCAGTACTTC. It yields the protein CASSLSGSNYEQYF. Using reference TRBV7-6 and TRBJ2-7 for the parts outside the CDR3, the full variable domain is GAGVSQSPRYKVTKRGQDVALRCDPISGHVSLYWYRQALGQGPEFLTYFNYEAQQDKSGLPNDRFSAERPEGSISTLTIQRTEQRDSAMYRCASSLSGSNYEQYFGPGTRLTVT.

This chain links TRBV5-1 with TRBJ1-1, with D perhaps matching TRBD1 (6 bases). V lost 1 base, J lost 6 bases, and 16 bases lay in between. Per the germline V gene, CDR1 is SGHRS and CDR2 is YFSETQ. The length of the CDR3 is 15 residues. CDR3 loop: CASSLLTGSIAEAFF. As DNA, the CDR3 is TGCGCCAGCAGCTTGCTAACAGGGAGTATCGCTGAAGCTTTCTTT.

The chain uses TRBV5-1 and TRBJ1-5; D remains ambiguous. The V end was cut by 5 bases, the J end by 2 bases, with 14 bases between. Germline CDR1 SGHRS, CDR2 YFSETQ. This CDR3 region has 15 residues. CDR3 in DNA: TGCGCCAGCAGGAAGGAGTCGAGCGGCAATCAGCCCCAGCATTTT. As protein: CASRKESSGNQPQHF. Combining the CDR3 with reference TRBV5-1 and TRBJ1-5 gives the whole variable domain KAGVTQTPRYLIKTRGQQVTLSCSPISGHRSVSWYQQTPGQGLQFLFEYFSETQRNKGNFPGRFSGRQFSNSRSEMNVSTLELGDSALYLCASRKESSGNQPQHFGDGTRLSIL.